The 3 T cell receptor beta chains listed next were all sequenced from one sample in a study of blood T cells in healthy people across ages. It was with a sample-barcoded 5' primer and a J-beta primer mix that a second PCR of about 6 to 12 cycles was run. TCRdb reprocessed the 5' RACE reads with MiXCR, giving one entry per CDR3 protein. The sample has 1.5 million to 2 million distinct CDR3 sequences; 30% to 40% are singletons. The sequencing sample was made of blood. These receptors were obtained from a woman in her 30s in good health.

This clonotype turned up a few times. The chain is built from TRBV6-2 or TRBV6-3 and TRBJ1-5, with D unclear. The CDR3 covers 15 residues. Looked up from germline, CDR1 is MNHEY and CDR2 is SVGEGT. With 2 bases removed from V and 0 bases from J, the gap between germline ends came to 8 bases. The CDR3 spells CASSYGEYSNQPQHF. CDR3 nucleotides: TGTGCCAGCAGTTACGGGGAATATAGCAATCAGCCCCAGCATTTT.

The chain couples TRBV7-6 to TRBJ2-7, with D perhaps being TRBD1 or TRBD2 (5 bases each). V was cut by 5 bases and J by 2 bases, with 16 bases left in between. Germline-derived CDR1 and CDR2 are SGHVS and FNYEAQ. The CDR3 runs to 15 residues. This chain's CDR3 is CASSAYTGATYEQYF. The CDR3 bases are TGTGCCAGCAGCGCCTACACCGGGGCAACCTACGAGCAGTACTTC. The whole variable domain, remainder taken from reference TRBV7-6 and TRBJ2-7, is GAGVSQSPRYKVTKRGQDVALRCDPISGHVSLYWYRQALGQGPEFLTYFNYEAQQDKSGLPNDRFSAERPEGSISTLTIQRTEQRDSAMYRCASSAYTGATYEQYFGPGTRLTVT.

The chain has TRBV29-1 and TRBJ1-1, with D possibly matching TRBD1 (6 bases). CDR1 and CDR2 from the germline V gene are SQVTM and ANQGSEA. The V and J ends lost 3 bases and 7 bases respectively, with 24 bases between them. The CDR3 runs to 16 residues. In nucleotides, the CDR3 is TGCAGCGTTGAGAGCCGGGGGCCACAGGGACAACGTGAAGCTTTCTTT. It is translated as CSVESRGPQGQREAFF.